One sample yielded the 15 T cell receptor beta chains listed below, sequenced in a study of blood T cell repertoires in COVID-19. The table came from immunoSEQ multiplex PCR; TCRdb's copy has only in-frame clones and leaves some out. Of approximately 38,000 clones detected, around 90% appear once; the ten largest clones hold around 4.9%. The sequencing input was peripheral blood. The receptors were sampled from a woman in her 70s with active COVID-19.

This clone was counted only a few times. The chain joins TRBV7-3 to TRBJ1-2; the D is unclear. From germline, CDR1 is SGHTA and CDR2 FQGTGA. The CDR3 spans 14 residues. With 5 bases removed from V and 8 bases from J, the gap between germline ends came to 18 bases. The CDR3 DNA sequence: TGTGCCAGCAGCCCCGGACGGGATCCCCAGGGCTACACCTTC. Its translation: CASSPGRDPQGYTF.

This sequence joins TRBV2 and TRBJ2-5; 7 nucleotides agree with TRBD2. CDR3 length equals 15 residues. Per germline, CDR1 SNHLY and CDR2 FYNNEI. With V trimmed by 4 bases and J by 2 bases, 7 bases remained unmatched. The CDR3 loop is CASSGTAGEQETQYF. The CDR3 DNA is TGTGCCAGCAGTGGAACCGCGGGGGAGCAAGAGACCCAGTACTTC.

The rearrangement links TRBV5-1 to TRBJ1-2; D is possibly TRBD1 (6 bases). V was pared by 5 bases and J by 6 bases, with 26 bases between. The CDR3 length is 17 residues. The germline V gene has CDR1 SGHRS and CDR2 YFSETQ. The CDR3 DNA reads TGCGCCAGCAGGCAAACCATCGGGGCCAACAGGGCAGATGGCTACACCTTC. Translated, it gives CASRQTIGANRADGYTF.

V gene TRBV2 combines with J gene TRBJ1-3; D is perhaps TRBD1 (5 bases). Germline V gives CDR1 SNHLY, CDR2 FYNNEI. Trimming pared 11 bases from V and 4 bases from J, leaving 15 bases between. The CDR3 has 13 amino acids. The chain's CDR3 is CAGCRVAGNTIYF. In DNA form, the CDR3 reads TGTGCCGGATGCAGGGTGGCGGGAAACACCATATATTTT.

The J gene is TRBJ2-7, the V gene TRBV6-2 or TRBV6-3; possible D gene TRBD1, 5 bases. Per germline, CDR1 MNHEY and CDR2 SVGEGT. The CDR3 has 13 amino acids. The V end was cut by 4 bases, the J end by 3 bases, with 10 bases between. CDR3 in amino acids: CASSWQGGYEQYF. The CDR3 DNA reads TGTGCCAGCAGTTGGCAGGGCGGCTACGAGCAGTACTTC.

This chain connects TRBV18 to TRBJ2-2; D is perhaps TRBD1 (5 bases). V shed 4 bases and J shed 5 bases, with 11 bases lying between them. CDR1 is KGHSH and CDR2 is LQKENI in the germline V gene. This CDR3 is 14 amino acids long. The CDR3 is CASSQGAGTGELFF. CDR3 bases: TGTGCCAGCTCACAAGGGGCAGGGACCGGGGAGCTGTTTTTT.

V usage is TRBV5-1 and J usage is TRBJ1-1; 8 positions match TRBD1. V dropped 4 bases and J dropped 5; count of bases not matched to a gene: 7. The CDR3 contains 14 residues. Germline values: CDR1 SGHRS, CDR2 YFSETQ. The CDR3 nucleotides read TGCGCCAGCAGCCTACAGGGGGAGCGGACTGAAGCTTTCTTT. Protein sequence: CASSLQGERTEAFF.

The CDR3: CASSYSVAGANVLTF. The CDR3 DNA sequence: TGTGCCAGCAGTTACTCGGTAGCGGGGGCCAACGTCCTGACTTTC. This chain uses TRBV6-6 with TRBJ2-6, with D perhaps matching TRBD2 (5 bases). V lost 0 bases, J lost 4 bases, and 7 bases lay in between. CDR3 length equals 15 residues. From germline, CDR1 is MNHNY and CDR2 SVGAGI (reference sequence).

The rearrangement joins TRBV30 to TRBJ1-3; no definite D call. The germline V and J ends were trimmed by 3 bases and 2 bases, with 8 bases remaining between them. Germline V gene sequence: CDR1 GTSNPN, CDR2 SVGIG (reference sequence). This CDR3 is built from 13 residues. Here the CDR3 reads CAWRYGPGNTIYF. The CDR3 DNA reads TGTGCCTGGAGATATGGGCCTGGAAACACCATATATTTT.

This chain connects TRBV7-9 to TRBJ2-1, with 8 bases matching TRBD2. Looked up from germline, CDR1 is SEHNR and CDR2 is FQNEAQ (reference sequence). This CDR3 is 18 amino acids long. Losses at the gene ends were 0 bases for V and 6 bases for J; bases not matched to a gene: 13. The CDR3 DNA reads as TGTGCCAGCAGCTTAGCGGTAGCGGGGTGGAAAGGGGGCAATGAGCAGTTCTTC. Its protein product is CASSLAVAGWKGGNEQFF. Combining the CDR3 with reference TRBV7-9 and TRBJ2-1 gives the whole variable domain DTGVSQNPRHKITKRGQNVTFRCDPISEHNRLYWYRQTLGQGPEFLTYFQNEAQLEKSRLLSDRFSAERPKGSFSTLEIQRTEQGDSAMYLCASSLAVAGWKGGNEQFFGPGTRLTVL.

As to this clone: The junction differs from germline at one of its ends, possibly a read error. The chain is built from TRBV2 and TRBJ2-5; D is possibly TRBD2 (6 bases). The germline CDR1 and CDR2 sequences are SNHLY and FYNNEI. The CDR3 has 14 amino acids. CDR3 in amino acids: CARSAGGFSETQYF. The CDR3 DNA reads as TGTGCCAGAAGTGCTGGAGGGTTCTCGGAGACCCAGTACTTC.

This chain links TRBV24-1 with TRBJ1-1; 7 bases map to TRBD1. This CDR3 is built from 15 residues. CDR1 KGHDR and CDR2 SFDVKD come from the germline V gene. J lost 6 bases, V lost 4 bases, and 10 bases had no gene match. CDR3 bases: TGTGCCACCAGTGACCCCCGAGACAGGGACGCTGAAGCTTTCTTT. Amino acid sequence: CATSDPRDRDAEAFF.

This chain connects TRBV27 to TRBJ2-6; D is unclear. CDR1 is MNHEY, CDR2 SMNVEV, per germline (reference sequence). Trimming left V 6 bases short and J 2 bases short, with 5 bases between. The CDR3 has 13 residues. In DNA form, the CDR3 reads TGTGCCAGCAGCCGTCCTGGGGCCAACGTCCTGACTTTC. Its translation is CASSRPGANVLTF.

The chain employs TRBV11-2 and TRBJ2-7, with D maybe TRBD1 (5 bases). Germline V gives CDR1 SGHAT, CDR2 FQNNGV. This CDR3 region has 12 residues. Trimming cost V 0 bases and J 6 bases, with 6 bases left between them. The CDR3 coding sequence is TGTGCCAGCAGCTTAGATCAGGGCGAGCAGTACTTC. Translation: CASSLDQGEQYF.

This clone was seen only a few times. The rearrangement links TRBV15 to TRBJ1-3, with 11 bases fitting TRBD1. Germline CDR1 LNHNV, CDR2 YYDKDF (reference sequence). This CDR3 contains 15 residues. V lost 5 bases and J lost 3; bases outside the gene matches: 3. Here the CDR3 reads CATSYGTGGGNTIYF. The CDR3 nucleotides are TGTGCCACCAGCTACGGGACAGGGGGTGGAAACACCATATATTTT.